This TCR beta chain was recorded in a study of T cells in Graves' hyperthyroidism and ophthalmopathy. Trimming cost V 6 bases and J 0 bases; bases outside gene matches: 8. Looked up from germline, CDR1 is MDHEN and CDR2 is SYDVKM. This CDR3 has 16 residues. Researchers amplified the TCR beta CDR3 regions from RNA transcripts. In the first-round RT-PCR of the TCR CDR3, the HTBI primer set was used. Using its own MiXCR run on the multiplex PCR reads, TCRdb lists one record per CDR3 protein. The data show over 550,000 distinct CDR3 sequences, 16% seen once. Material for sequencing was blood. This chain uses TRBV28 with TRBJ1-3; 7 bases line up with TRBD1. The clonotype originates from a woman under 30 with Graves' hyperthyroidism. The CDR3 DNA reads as TGTGCCAGCAGGCCTCGACAGGGTTCCTCTGGAAACACCATATATTTT. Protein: CASRPRQGSSGNTIYF. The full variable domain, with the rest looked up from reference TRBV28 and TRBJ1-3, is DVKVTQSSRYLVKRTGEKVFLECVQDMDHENMFWYRQDPGLGLRLIYFSYDVKMKEKGDIPEGYSVSREKKERFSLILESASTNQTSMYLCASRPRQGSSGNTIYFGEGSWLTVV.